A single sample is the source of the 6 T cell receptor beta chains below, sequenced in a study of liver allograft versus peripheral blood T cells. Study as a whole: Transplanted-liver and recipient peripheral blood T cell receptor repertoires were compared.

MiXCR, run by TCRdb on the reads, gives a single entry per CDR3 protein. This table holds 8,000 to 9,500 distinct CDR3 sequences, under 20% found once. These TCRs come from a human patient who had a liver transplant. Some T cells could come from the graft donor.

This clonotype is medium-sized by share. The V gene is TRBV18, the J gene TRBJ1-6, with unresolved D. Germline V gene sequence: CDR1 KGHSH, CDR2 LQKENI. Trimming left V 0 bases short and J 7 bases short, with 10 bases between. This CDR3 has 15 residues. The CDR3 region is CASSPPTRSNSPLHF. The CDR3 coding sequence is TGTGCCAGCTCACCACCGACCAGGTCCAATTCACCCCTCCACTTT.

This chain joins TRBV20-1 and TRBJ2-1, with 9 bases fitting TRBD1. Germline CDR1 DFQATT, CDR2 SNEGSKA (reference sequence). The CDR3 has 15 amino acids. V lost 0 bases, J lost 7 bases, and 7 bases stayed unmatched. The CDR3, as DNA: TGCAGTGCTAGAGACCACAGGGGGCTGGGGAATGAGCAGTTCTTC. Amino acid sequence: CSARDHRGLGNEQFF.

The CDR3 nucleotides are TGTGCCAGCAGCGTCGCCTACGAGCAGTACTTC. It translates to CASSVAYEQYF. The genes are TRBV7-2 and TRBJ2-7, with D unclear. The CDR3 spans 11 residues. CDR1 and CDR2 from the germline V gene are SGHTA and FQGNSA. V was pared by 5 bases and J by 2 bases, with 4 bases between.

This clonotype qualifies as medium-sized. The chain employs TRBV28 and TRBJ1-2; 7 positions match TRBD1. Per the germline V gene, CDR1 is MDHEN and CDR2 is SYDVKM. V dropped 6 bases and J dropped 5; count of bases not matched to a gene: 6. The CDR3 has 13 amino acids. CDR3 loop: CASSIQGWYGYTF. In nucleotides, the CDR3 is TGTGCCAGCAGCATACAGGGGTGGTATGGCTACACCTTC.

The gene calls are TRBV12-3 or TRBV12-4 and TRBJ2-1, with D hard to call. Trimming took 6 bases from V and 10 from J, leaving 16 bases between them. The length of the CDR3 is 13 residues. The CDR3 here is CASSPDGLGEQFF. In DNA, the CDR3 is TGTGCCAGCAGCCCGGACGGATTGGGAGAGCAGTTCTTC.

A note on this clonotype: A read error may produce the germline difference seen at one junction end. The chain combines TRBV6-1 with TRBJ1-5; D remains ambiguous. The CDR3 length is 15 residues. Germline V gives CDR1 MNHNS, CDR2 SASEGT. CDR3 sequence reads: CASREGLDGYQPQHF. CDR3 in DNA: TGTGCCAGCAGAGAAGGGCTAGATGGGTATCAGCCCCAGCATTTT.